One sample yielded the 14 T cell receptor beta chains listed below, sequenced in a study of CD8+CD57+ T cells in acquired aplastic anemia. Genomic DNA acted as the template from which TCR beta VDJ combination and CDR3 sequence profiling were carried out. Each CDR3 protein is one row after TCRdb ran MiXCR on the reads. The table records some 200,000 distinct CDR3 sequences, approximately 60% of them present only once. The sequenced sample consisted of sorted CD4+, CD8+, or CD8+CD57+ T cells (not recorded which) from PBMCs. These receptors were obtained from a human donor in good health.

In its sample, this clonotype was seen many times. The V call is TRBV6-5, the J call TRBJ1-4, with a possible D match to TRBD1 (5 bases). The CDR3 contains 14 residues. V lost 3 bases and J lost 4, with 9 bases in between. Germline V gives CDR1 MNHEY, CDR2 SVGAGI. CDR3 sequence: CASSYRQLNEKLFF. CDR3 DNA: TGTGCCAGCAGTTATCGACAGCTTAATGAAAAACTGTTTTTT.

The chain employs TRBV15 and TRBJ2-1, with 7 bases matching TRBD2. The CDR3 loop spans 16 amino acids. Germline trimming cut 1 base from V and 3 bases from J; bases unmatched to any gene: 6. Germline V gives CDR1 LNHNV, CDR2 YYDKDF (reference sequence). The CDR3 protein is CATSRVVRDYYNEQFF. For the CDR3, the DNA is TGTGCCACCAGCAGAGTAGTCCGGGACTACTACAATGAGCAGTTCTTC.

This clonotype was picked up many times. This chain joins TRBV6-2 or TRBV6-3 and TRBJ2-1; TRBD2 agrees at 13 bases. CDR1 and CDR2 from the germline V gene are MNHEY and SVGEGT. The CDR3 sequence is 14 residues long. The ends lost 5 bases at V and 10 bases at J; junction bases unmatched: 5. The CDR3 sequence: CASSPGTSGTEQFF. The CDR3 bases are TGTGCCAGCAGTCCAGGGACTAGCGGGACCGAGCAGTTCTTC.

Here the CDR3 reads CASSHGDQETQYF. The CDR3, as DNA: TGTGCCAGCAGCCACGGGGACCAAGAGACCCAGTACTTC. The rearrangement joins TRBV7-9 to TRBJ2-5; tentative D call: TRBD2 (5 bases). V lost 5 bases to trimming and J lost 0 bases, with 7 bases between them. This CDR3 is 13 amino acids long. The V gene's germline CDR1 is SEHNR and CDR2 FQNEAQ (reference sequence). The whole variable domain, filled in from reference TRBV7-9 and TRBJ2-5, reads DTGVSQNPRHKITKRGQNVTFRCDPISEHNRLYWYRQTLGQGPEFLTYFQNEAQLEKSRLLSDRFSAERPKGSFSTLEIQRTEQGDSAMYLCASSHGDQETQYFGPGTRLLVL.

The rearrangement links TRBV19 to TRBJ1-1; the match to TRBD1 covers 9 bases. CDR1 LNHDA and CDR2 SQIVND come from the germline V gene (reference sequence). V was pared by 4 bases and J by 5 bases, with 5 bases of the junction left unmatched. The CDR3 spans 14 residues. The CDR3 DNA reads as TGTGCCAGTAGTAGCGGGACAGGGAGGACTGAAGCTTTCTTT. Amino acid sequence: CASSSGTGRTEAFF. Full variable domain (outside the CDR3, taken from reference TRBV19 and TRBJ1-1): DGGITQSPKYLFRKEGQNVTLSCEQNLNHDAMYWYRQDPGQGLRLIYYSQIVNDFQKGDIAEGYSVSREKKESFPLTVTSAQKNPTAFYLCASSSGTGRTEAFFGQGTRLTVV.

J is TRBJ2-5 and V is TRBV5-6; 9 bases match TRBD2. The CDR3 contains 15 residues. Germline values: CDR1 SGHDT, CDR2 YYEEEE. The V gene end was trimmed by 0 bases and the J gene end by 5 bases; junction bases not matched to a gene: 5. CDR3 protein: CASSLALAGYETQYF. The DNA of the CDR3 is TGTGCCAGCAGCTTGGCTCTAGCGGGGTACGAGACCCAGTACTTC.

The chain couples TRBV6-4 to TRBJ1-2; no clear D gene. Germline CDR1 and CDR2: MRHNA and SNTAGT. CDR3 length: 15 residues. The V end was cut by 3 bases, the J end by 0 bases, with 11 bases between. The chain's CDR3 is CASSEASQPNYGYTF. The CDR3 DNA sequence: TGTGCCAGCAGTGAAGCCTCACAGCCTAACTATGGCTACACCTTC.

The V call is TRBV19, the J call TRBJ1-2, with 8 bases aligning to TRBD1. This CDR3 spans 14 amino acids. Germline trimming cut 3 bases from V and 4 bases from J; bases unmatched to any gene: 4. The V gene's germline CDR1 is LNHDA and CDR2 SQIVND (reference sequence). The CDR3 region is CASSIGQGSYGYTF. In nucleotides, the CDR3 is TGTGCCAGTAGTATCGGACAGGGATCCTATGGCTACACCTTC.

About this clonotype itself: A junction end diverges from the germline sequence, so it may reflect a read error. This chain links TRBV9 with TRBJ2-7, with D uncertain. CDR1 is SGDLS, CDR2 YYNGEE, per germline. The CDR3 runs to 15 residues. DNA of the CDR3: TGTGCCCGCAGCGTATGGGCTTCGTCAACCTACGAGCAGTACTTC. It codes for CARSVWASSTYEQYF.

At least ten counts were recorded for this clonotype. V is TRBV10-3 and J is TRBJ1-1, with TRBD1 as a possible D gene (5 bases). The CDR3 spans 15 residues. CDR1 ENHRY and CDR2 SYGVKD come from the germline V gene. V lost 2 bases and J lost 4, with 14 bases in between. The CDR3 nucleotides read TGTGCCATCAGTGAGGCCAGGGAACGGATCACTGAAGCTTTCTTT. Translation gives CAISEARERITEAFF.

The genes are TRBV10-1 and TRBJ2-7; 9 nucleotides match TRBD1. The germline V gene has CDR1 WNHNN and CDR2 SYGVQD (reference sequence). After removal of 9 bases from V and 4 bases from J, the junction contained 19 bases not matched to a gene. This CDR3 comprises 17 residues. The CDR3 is CASHSGTGSRGSYEQYF. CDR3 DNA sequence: TGCGCCAGTCATTCCGGGACAGGGTCCCGAGGATCATACGAGCAGTACTTC.

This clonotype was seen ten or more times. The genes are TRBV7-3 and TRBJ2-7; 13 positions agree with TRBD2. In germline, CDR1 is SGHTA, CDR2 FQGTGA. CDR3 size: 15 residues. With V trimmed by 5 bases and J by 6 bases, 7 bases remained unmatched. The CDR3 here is CASSETSGRASEQYF. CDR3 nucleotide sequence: TGTGCCAGCAGCGAAACTAGCGGGAGGGCCTCCGAGCAGTACTTC. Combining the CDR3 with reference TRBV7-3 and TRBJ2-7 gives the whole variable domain GAGVSQTPSNKVTEKGKYVELRCDPISGHTALYWYRQSLGQGPEFLIYFQGTGAADDSGLPNDRFFAVRPEGSVSTLKIQRTERGDSAVYLCASSETSGRASEQYFGPGTRLTVT.

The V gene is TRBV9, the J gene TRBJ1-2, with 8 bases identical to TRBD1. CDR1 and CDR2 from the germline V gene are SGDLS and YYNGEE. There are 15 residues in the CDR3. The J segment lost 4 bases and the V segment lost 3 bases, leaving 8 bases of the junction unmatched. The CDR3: CASSGATGGFYGYTF. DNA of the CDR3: TGTGCCAGCAGCGGGGCCACAGGGGGGTTCTATGGCTACACCTTC.

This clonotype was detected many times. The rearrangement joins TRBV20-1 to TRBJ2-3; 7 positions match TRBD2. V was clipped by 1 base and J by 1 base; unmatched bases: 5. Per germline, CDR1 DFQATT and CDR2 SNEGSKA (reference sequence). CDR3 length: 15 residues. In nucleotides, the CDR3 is TGCAGTGCTAGAGGGGGGAGCGGGGGCACAGATACGCAGTATTTT. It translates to CSARGGSGGTDTQYF.